This T cell receptor beta chain was recovered during a study of T cells after yellow fever vaccination. Study-wide results and limits: Post-booster samples contained most primary-vaccination clones (about 96% CD4, roughly 88% CD8). Researchers noted that a small share of clonotypes showed up in both CD4 and CD8 compartments.

One entry per CDR3 protein results from TCRdb running MiXCR on the 5' RACE reads. Found here are about 340,000 distinct CDR3 sequences, roughly 8.7% of them singletons; the top ten hold about a sixth. A few counts support this clonotype. The target antigen is unknown. CDR1 MDHEN and CDR2 SYDVKM come from the germline V gene. The CDR3 is 18 amino acids. V was pared by 2 bases and J by 0 bases, with 14 bases between. This material consisted of PBMCs, taken on the day of the first yellow fever vaccination. This clonotype was obtained from a young man who received the YFV17D yellow fever vaccine. The chain carries TRBV28 and TRBJ1-6; tentative D call: TRBD1 (5 bases). CDR3 DNA: TGTGCCAGCAGTTTAGCTTTAAGGGGAAGCTCCTATAATTCACCCCTCCACTTT. This sequence encodes CASSLALRGSSYNSPLHF.